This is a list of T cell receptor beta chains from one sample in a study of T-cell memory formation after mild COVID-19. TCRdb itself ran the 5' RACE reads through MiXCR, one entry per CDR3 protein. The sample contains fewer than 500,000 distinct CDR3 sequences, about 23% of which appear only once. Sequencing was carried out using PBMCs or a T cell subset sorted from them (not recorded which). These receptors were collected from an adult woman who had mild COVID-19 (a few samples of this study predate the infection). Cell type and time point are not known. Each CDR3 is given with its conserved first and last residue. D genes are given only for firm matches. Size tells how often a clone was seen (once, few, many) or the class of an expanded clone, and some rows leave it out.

CDR3aa: CASSHPPGLVYEQYF; CDR3nt: TGTGCCAGCAGCCACCCTCCGGGACTAGTATACGAGCAGTACTTC; abundance: few; v_gene: TRBV3-1; d_gene: TRBD2; j_gene: TRBJ2-7
CDR3aa: CASSPGGAGSSNYGYTF; CDR3nt: TGTGCCAGCAGTCCAGGGGGCGCAGGTTCATCTAACTATGGCTACACCTTC; abundance: .; v_gene: TRBV28; d_gene: TRBD1; j_gene: TRBJ1-2
CDR3aa: CASSLDGGLYNEQFF; CDR3nt: TGCGCCAGCAGCCTGGACGGAGGTCTCTACAATGAGCAGTTCTTC; abundance: few; v_gene: TRBV5-1; d_gene: .; j_gene: TRBJ2-1
CDR3aa: CAWRGGSKNIQYF; CDR3nt: TGTGCCTGGAGGGGGGGCTCCAAAAACATTCAGTACTTC; abundance: few; v_gene: TRBV30; d_gene: .; j_gene: TRBJ2-4
CDR3aa: CASSPLTGRDTQYF; CDR3nt: TGTGCCAGCTCACCTCTGACAGGGAGGGATACGCAGTATTTT; abundance: .; v_gene: TRBV18; d_gene: .; j_gene: TRBJ2-3
CDR3aa: CASSEEVYGYTF; CDR3nt: TGTGCCAGCAGTGAAGAAGTTTATGGCTACACCTTC; abundance: .; v_gene: TRBV2; d_gene: .; j_gene: TRBJ1-2
CDR3aa: CASSPRGRTEAFF; CDR3nt: TGTGCCAGCAGTCCCAGGGGGAGGACTGAAGCTTTCTTT; abundance: .; v_gene: TRBV6-6; d_gene: TRBD1; j_gene: TRBJ1-1
CDR3aa: CSATHGSTDTQYF; CDR3nt: TGCAGTGCTACCCATGGGAGCACAGATACGCAGTATTTT; abundance: .; v_gene: TRBV20-1; d_gene: .; j_gene: TRBJ2-3
CDR3aa: CASRNPRSGGYTGELFF; CDR3nt: TGTGCCAGCAGGAATCCCCGTAGCGGGGGTTACACCGGGGAGCTGTTTTTT; abundance: .; v_gene: TRBV11-2; d_gene: TRBD2; j_gene: TRBJ2-2
CDR3aa: CASSLTGDIQYF; CDR3nt: TGTGCCAGCAGCTTGACCGGGGACATTCAGTACTTC; abundance: .; v_gene: TRBV12-3/TRBV12-4; d_gene: .; j_gene: TRBJ2-4
CDR3aa: CASSQVQASTDTQYF; CDR3nt: TGCGCCAGCAGCCAAGTACAGGCGAGCACAGATACGCAGTATTTT; abundance: .; v_gene: TRBV4-1; d_gene: .; j_gene: TRBJ2-3
CDR3aa: CASSLDRVNTQYF; CDR3nt: TGTGCCAGCAGCTTGGACAGGGTAAATACGCAGTATTTT; abundance: once; v_gene: TRBV5-4; d_gene: .; j_gene: TRBJ2-3
CDR3aa: CASGGLQGQPQHF; CDR3nt: TGTGCCAGTGGCGGCCTCCAGGGTCAGCCCCAGCATTTT; abundance: .; v_gene: TRBV9; d_gene: .; j_gene: TRBJ1-5
CDR3aa: CASSLRRGREVTDTQYF; CDR3nt: TGTGCCAGCAGCTTGAGGCGGGGGCGGGAGGTCACAGATACGCAGTATTTT; abundance: few; v_gene: TRBV5-4; d_gene: TRBD2; j_gene: TRBJ2-3
CDR3aa: CASGLEKQGGYGYTF; CDR3nt: TGTGCTAGTGGTTTGGAAAAACAGGGTGGCTATGGCTACACCTTC; abundance: .; v_gene: TRBV12-5; d_gene: .; j_gene: TRBJ1-2
CDR3aa: CASSPWTGGVETQYF; CDR3nt: TGTGCCAGCAGCCCCTGGACAGGGGGAGTGGAGACCCAGTACTTC; abundance: .; v_gene: TRBV4-2; d_gene: TRBD1; j_gene: TRBJ2-5
CDR3aa: CASSQDSWGTQYF; CDR3nt: TGCGCCAGCAGCCAAGATAGCTGGGGTACGCAGTATTTT; abundance: .; v_gene: TRBV4-3; d_gene: .; j_gene: TRBJ2-3
CDR3aa: CASRLTSGPSETQYF; CDR3nt: TGTGCCAGCAGACTGACTAGCGGACCTAGTGAGACCCAGTACTTC; abundance: .; v_gene: TRBV6-6; d_gene: TRBD2; j_gene: TRBJ2-5
CDR3aa: CASSIGTGWNQPQHF; CDR3nt: TGTGCCAGTAGTATAGGGACAGGGTGGAATCAGCCCCAGCATTTT; abundance: .; v_gene: TRBV19; d_gene: TRBD1; j_gene: TRBJ1-5
CDR3aa: CASSPLGRGVNTEAFF; CDR3nt: TGTGCCAGCAGCCCCCTCGGGAGGGGAGTGAACACTGAAGCTTTCTTT; abundance: .; v_gene: TRBV11-2; d_gene: .; j_gene: TRBJ1-1
CDR3aa: CASATGQGTYEQYF; CDR3nt: TGTGCCAGCGCGACCGGACAGGGGACCTACGAGCAGTACTTC; abundance: few; v_gene: TRBV11-2; d_gene: TRBD1; j_gene: TRBJ2-7
CDR3aa: CASSYGQGISGNTIYF; CDR3nt: TGTGCCAGCAGCTATGGACAGGGCATCTCTGGAAACACCATATATTTT; abundance: few; v_gene: TRBV5-5; d_gene: TRBD1; j_gene: TRBJ1-3
CDR3aa: CASSPRQGDTEAFF; CDR3nt: TGCGCCAGCAGCCCTCGACAGGGGGACACTGAAGCTTTCTTT; abundance: .; v_gene: TRBV5-1; d_gene: TRBD1; j_gene: TRBJ1-1
CDR3aa: CASNGGETQYF; CDR3nt: TGTGCCAGCAATGGGGGAGAGACCCAGTACTTC; abundance: few; v_gene: TRBV7-8; d_gene: .; j_gene: TRBJ2-5
CDR3aa: CSVDLGDYGYTF; CDR3nt: TGCAGCGTTGATCTGGGAGACTATGGCTACACCTTC; abundance: few; v_gene: TRBV29-1; d_gene: .; j_gene: TRBJ1-2
CDR3aa: CATSRDRGPYEQYF; CDR3nt: TGTGCCACCAGCAGAGACAGGGGACCCTACGAGCAGTACTTC; abundance: many; v_gene: TRBV15; d_gene: .; j_gene: TRBJ2-7
CDR3aa: CASSSIAGVPYEQYF; CDR3nt: TGTGCCAGCAGCTCGATAGCGGGAGTACCCTACGAGCAGTACTTC; abundance: .; v_gene: TRBV7-2; d_gene: TRBD2; j_gene: TRBJ2-7
CDR3aa: CASSLTGTGPQPQHF; CDR3nt: TGTGCCAGTAGTCTTACCGGGACAGGGCCTCAGCCCCAGCATTTT; abundance: .; v_gene: TRBV19; d_gene: TRBD1; j_gene: TRBJ1-5
CDR3aa: CASPRGVYSGANVLTF; CDR3nt: TGTGCCAGCCCCCGAGGGGTATACTCTGGGGCCAACGTCCTGACTTTC; abundance: .; v_gene: TRBV21-1; d_gene: .; j_gene: TRBJ2-6
CDR3aa: CASSPRTGSTDTQYF; CDR3nt: TGTGCCAGCAGTCCTAGGACAGGGAGCACAGATACGCAGTATTTT; abundance: few; v_gene: TRBV12-3/TRBV12-4; d_gene: TRBD1; j_gene: TRBJ2-3
CDR3aa: CSASQFASGTDTQYF; CDR3nt: TGCAGTGCCAGTCAGTTCGCCTCGGGCACAGATACGCAGTATTTT; abundance: few; v_gene: TRBV20-1; d_gene: .; j_gene: TRBJ2-3
CDR3aa: CASSLLSTANTGELFF; CDR3nt: TGTGCCAGCAGCTTGTTATCCACGGCGAACACCGGGGAGCTGTTTTTT; abundance: few; v_gene: TRBV7-6; d_gene: .; j_gene: TRBJ2-2
CDR3aa: CASTPGTSESYEQYF; CDR3nt: TGTGCCAGTACCCCTGGGACTAGCGAGTCCTACGAGCAGTACTTC; abundance: few; v_gene: TRBV19; d_gene: TRBD2; j_gene: TRBJ2-7
CDR3aa: CASSQQRGAGANVLTF; CDR3nt: TGCGCCAGCAGTCAGCAGCGGGGGGCCGGGGCCAACGTCCTGACTTTC; abundance: many; v_gene: TRBV4-3; d_gene: TRBD2; j_gene: TRBJ2-6
CDR3aa: CASSPVGDEQFF; CDR3nt: TGTGCCAGCAGCCCCGTAGGGGATGAGCAGTTCTTC; abundance: few; v_gene: TRBV7-3; d_gene: .; j_gene: TRBJ2-1
CDR3aa: CATSGASGPYEQYF; CDR3nt: TGTGCCACCAGTGGGGCTAGCGGGCCCTACGAGCAGTACTTC; abundance: .; v_gene: TRBV24-1; d_gene: TRBD2; j_gene: TRBJ2-7
CDR3aa: CSVAGRLSYEQYF; CDR3nt: TGCAGCGTTGCGGGCAGGTTGAGCTACGAGCAGTACTTC; abundance: .; v_gene: TRBV29-1; d_gene: .; j_gene: TRBJ2-7
CDR3aa: CASSLIQLSGNTIYF; CDR3nt: TGTGCCAGCAGCTTAATCCAGCTCTCTGGAAACACCATATATTTT; abundance: few; v_gene: TRBV11-2; d_gene: .; j_gene: TRBJ1-3
CDR3aa: CASSQGPGAGLETQYF; CDR3nt: TGTGCCAGCAGCCAAGGTCCAGGGGCAGGTTTGGAGACCCAGTACTTC; abundance: .; v_gene: TRBV4-2; d_gene: .; j_gene: TRBJ2-5
CDR3aa: CASSLRAGGARYEQYF; CDR3nt: TGTGCCAGCAGTTTAAGGGCGGGGGGCGCCCGCTACGAGCAGTACTTC; abundance: .; v_gene: TRBV12-3/TRBV12-4; d_gene: TRBD2; j_gene: TRBJ2-7
CDR3aa: CASSLTDRAQHGYTF; CDR3nt: TGTGCCAGCAGCTTAACCGACAGGGCCCAACATGGCTACACCTTC; abundance: .; v_gene: TRBV7-2; d_gene: TRBD1; j_gene: TRBJ1-2
CDR3aa: CASSQHTEAFF; CDR3nt: TGTGCCAGCAGCCAACATACTGAAGCTTTCTTT; abundance: few; v_gene: TRBV7-9; d_gene: .; j_gene: TRBJ1-1
CDR3aa: CASSLWGQGALGYTF; CDR3nt: TGTGCCAGCAGCTTGTGGGGACAGGGGGCTCTAGGCTACACCTTC; abundance: few; v_gene: TRBV5-6; d_gene: TRBD1; j_gene: TRBJ1-2
CDR3aa: CASSPLRANYGYTF; CDR3nt: TGTGCCAGCAGCCCATTGAGGGCTAACTATGGCTACACCTTC; abundance: few; v_gene: TRBV5-4; d_gene: .; j_gene: TRBJ1-2
CDR3aa: CASSLDPGLAGELFF; CDR3nt: TGCGCCAGCAGCTTGGACCCGGGATTGGCCGGGGAGCTGTTTTTT; abundance: .; v_gene: TRBV5-1; d_gene: .; j_gene: TRBJ2-2
CDR3aa: CASSEFRNEQFF; CDR3nt: TGTGCCAGCAGTGAGTTTAGAAATGAGCAGTTCTTC; abundance: .; v_gene: TRBV6-2/TRBV6-3; d_gene: .; j_gene: TRBJ2-1